The 6 T cell receptor beta chains reported below all come from one sample, sequenced in a study of blood T cell repertoires in COVID-19. TCRdb's table, derived via immunoSEQ multiplex PCR, lists solely in-frame clones and lacks some. The sample lists 200,000 to 250,000 clones; 65% to 90% were seen once. The sequenced material came from peripheral blood. Receptors originate from a human donor in a cohort sampled during active COVID-19.

The V and J genes are TRBV2 and TRBJ1-5, with D possibly matching TRBD1 (6 bases). Germline V gene lookup returns CDR1 SNHLY and CDR2 FYNNEI. The CDR3 is made up of 16 amino acids. Trimming removed 5 bases at V and 0 bases at J, with 14 bases between. This CDR3 is CASSRDNPNSNQPQHF. DNA of the CDR3: TGTGCCAGCAGTAGGGACAATCCGAATAGCAATCAGCCCCAGCATTTT.

The chain links TRBV4-1 to TRBJ2-7; 7 bases fit TRBD1. The V and J ends lost 1 base and 3 bases, in that order; junction bases with no gene match: 9. The CDR3 consists of 16 residues. Germline values: CDR1 MGHRA, CDR2 YSYEKL. The CDR3 DNA sequence: TGCGCCAGCAGCCAAGCCGCGCGGACAGGAGTCTACGAGCAGTACTTC. Protein: CASSQAARTGVYEQYF.

This clone was detected a few times. This rearrangement joins TRBV19 to TRBJ1-1; 10 bases map to TRBD1. The CDR3 has 13 amino acids. After removal of 6 bases from V and 11 bases from J, the junction contained 9 bases not matched to a gene. In germline, CDR1 is LNHDA, CDR2 SQIVND (reference sequence). This CDR3 reads CASSPTGGYRAFF. CDR3 nucleotides: TGTGCCAGTAGCCCGACAGGGGGCTACAGGGCTTTCTTT. The variable domain in full, with the rest retrieved from reference TRBV19 and TRBJ1-1, is DGGITQSPKYLFRKEGQNVTLSCEQNLNHDAMYWYRQDPGQGLRLIYYSQIVNDFQKGDIAEGYSVSREKKESFPLTVTSAQKNPTAFYLCASSPTGGYRAFFGQGTRLTVV.

The chain has TRBV10-3 and TRBJ1-5; no definite D call. V lost 2 bases, J lost 7 bases, and 9 bases lay in between. Germline V CDR1 and CDR2: ENHRY, SYGVKD. The CDR3 is made up of 13 amino acids. In DNA form, the CDR3 reads TGTGCCATCAGTGAGAGCAGCAGGCAGCCCCAGCATTTT. It yields the protein CAISESSRQPQHF.

The chain combines TRBV14 with TRBJ2-7; perhaps TRBD2 as D (7 bases). This CDR3 has 14 amino acids. Trimming removed 6 bases from V and 0 bases from J, with 12 bases in between. Germline assignment: CDR1 SGHDN and CDR2 FVKESK. The CDR3 DNA follows: TGTGCCAGCAGAAAGGGGGGGGCCTCCTACGAGCAGTACTTC. Translated: CASRKGGASYEQYF.

The genes are TRBV27 and TRBJ2-7, with 10 bases lining up with TRBD2. Germline CDR1 and CDR2: MNHEY and SMNVEV (reference sequence). The V segment lost 8 bases and the J segment 4 bases; nucleotides outside the gene matches: 5. This CDR3 contains 13 residues. The CDR3 DNA follows: TGTGCCAGCGGGGCTAGCGGGAGTTACGAGCAGTACTTC. It specifies CASGASGSYEQYF.